This T cell receptor (beta chain) was sequenced during a study of post-analysis software for immune sequencing data (dated by TCRdb to the mid-2010s). About the investigation overall: The recorded disease courses included relapsing-remitting, secondary progressive and progressive-relapsing multiple sclerosis, and some patients had no subtype annotation. The patient repertoires were compared against approximately twelve previously published healthy control repertoires obtained from donors aged roughly 6 to 28 years. A subset of samples was prepared in parallel using single-end sample barcoding, then pooled and co-amplified after Illumina adapter ligation.

The CDR3 sequence holds 16 residues, the cysteine and phenylalanine included. Kept here is only the CDR3 DNA, which spans 48 bases and is read in frame from base 1. V and J are trimmed by 6 bases and 2 bases, and the gene matches miss 7 bases of the junction. As regards this clonotype: It lacks a known antigen. There are no base qualities to consult, and no much larger clone falls within one base.

Library method: PCR. Sequencing took place on an Illumina HiSeq 2500. Unique molecular identifiers were incorporated into TCR beta cDNA libraries to reduce PCR and sequencing biases. About 500,000 cDNA molecules were obtained for every 1 to 10 million input T cells, so each molecule roughly corresponded to one T cell. Patient libraries were prepared and sequenced with the same protocol used for the earlier healthy control dataset. Samples belonging to the same batch were prepared together, multiplexed and sequenced on a shared HiSeq lane. The published analysis was carried out like this. MIGEC handled the raw barcoded reads, throwing out single-read molecular identifier groups before consensus assembly and CDR3 extraction. VDJtools was used for post-analysis of the clonotype tables, and diversity was normalized by down-sampling every dataset to the size of the smallest sample. In repertoire overlap clustering, CDR3 amino acid sequences, but not nucleotide sequences, were matched to correct batch-related cross-sample contamination. The public reads were reanalyzed by TCRdb: fastp trimming at Q25, MiXCR alignment, in-frame beta chains only. Rows are unified per CDR3 protein, each entry keeping the most common DNA and genes. Clone size and V and J calls follow TCRdb, not the original study. The sample table contains 740,000 or so distinct CDR3 sequences; only one count was recorded for roughly 58% of them. Approximately 4.2% of the sample goes to the ten largest clones.

To demonstrate the VDJtools post-analysis software, the study profiled TCR beta repertoires from the peripheral blood of 13 young patients with multiple sclerosis. Multiple sclerosis patients were children and adolescents aged about 6 to 16 years. Broad study findings and their caveats: A handful of TRBV segments, including TRBV5-6, TRBV5-1 and TRBV20-1, were significantly more frequent in patients than controls. When samples were clustered directly using the F measure, samples prepared in the same batch co-clustered strongly, which prompted a batch-effect correction. Multiple sclerosis patients had significantly lower normalized Chao1 diversity than controls, a result that suggests substantial peripheral T-cell clonal expansion. The multiple sclerosis patient group was slightly younger than the control group.

The sample taken for sequencing was blood. The receptor chain draws on TRBV12-3 or TRBV12-4 and TRBJ2-1, with TRBD2 matching 10 junction bases. The source is a girl aged 5-17 years with multiple sclerosis. The CDR3 region has the sequence CASRITAGGTYNEQFF. The DNA is TGTGCCAGCAGAATTACAGCGGGAGGGACCTACAATGAGCAGTTCTTC.